The 28 T cell receptor beta chains given below trace back to one sample, sequenced in a study of T-cell reconstitution after alpha-beta-depleted transplantation in children. Unique molecular identifiers were incorporated during preparation of the TCRbeta library. TCRdb re-called the PCR reads with MiXCR, one entry per CDR3 protein. The sample holds 500,000 to 750,000 distinct CDR3 sequences, 25% to 30% seen once. Sequencing was performed on PBMCs, taken before TCRalphabeta/CD19-depleted stem cell transplant. These receptors all come from a boy under two years old with Wiskott-Aldrich syndrome, due to receive a stem cell transplant.

This clonotype was counted only a few times. J is TRBJ2-2 and V is TRBV24-1; TRBD2 might be the D (6 bases). Per germline, CDR1 KGHDR and CDR2 SFDVKD. V dropped 6 bases and J dropped 2 bases, with 12 bases sitting between them. The CDR3 length is 15 residues. This CDR3 is CATSRRDPNTGELFF. CDR3 nucleotide sequence: TGTGCCACCAGTCGGCGGGACCCAAACACCGGGGAGCTGTTTTTT.

The V call is TRBV4-1, the J call TRBJ2-5; D not resolved. The CDR3 consists of 15 residues. Germline values: CDR1 MGHRA, CDR2 YSYEKL. The germline V and J ends were trimmed by 1 base and 3 bases, with 12 bases remaining between them. CDR3 amino acids: CASSQVGRVEETQYF. The CDR3 coding sequence is TGCGCCAGCAGCCAAGTCGGGCGCGTCGAAGAGACCCAGTACTTC.

V and J are TRBV11-2 and TRBJ1-5, with D tentatively TRBD1 (5 bases). Germline V gene lookup returns CDR1 SGHAT and CDR2 FQNNGV. The CDR3 runs 16 residues. V dropped 0 bases and J dropped 2 bases, with 11 bases sitting between them. The CDR3 spells CASSLEGDVGNQPQHF. CDR3 DNA sequence: TGTGCCAGCAGCTTAGAAGGGGATGTCGGCAATCAGCCCCAGCATTTT.

The V gene is TRBV5-8, the J gene TRBJ1-2, with TRBD1 matching 7 bases. This CDR3 has 14 residues. Trimming removed 4 bases from V and 1 base from J; junction bases left unmatched: 4. The germline gives CDR1 SGHTS, CDR2 YDEGEE. The CDR3 region has the DNA TGTGCCAGCAGCGGGGACAGATTTAACTATGGCTACACCTTC. Encoded protein: CASSGDRFNYGYTF.

The chain is built from TRBV7-2 and TRBJ1-5, with D unresolved. Trimming took 4 bases from V and 4 from J, leaving 14 bases between them. CDR3 length equals 15 residues. CDR1 and CDR2 (germline): SGHTA, FQGNSA. The CDR3 DNA reads as TGTGCCAGCAGCTCCAGGCGGCAGTTGAATCAGCCCCAGCATTTT. It is translated as CASSSRRQLNQPQHF.

This clonotype occurred a few times. The rearrangement links TRBV9 to TRBJ2-1; D ambiguous. This CDR3 contains 16 residues. The germline V gene has CDR1 SGDLS and CDR2 YYNGEE. Trimming pared 0 bases from V and 0 bases from J, leaving 10 bases between. The CDR3 loop is CASSVDSNYSYNEQFF. CDR3 coding DNA: TGTGCCAGCAGCGTAGACAGCAACTACTCCTACAATGAGCAGTTCTTC. The full variable domain, with the rest looked up from reference TRBV9 and TRBJ2-1, is DSGVTQTPKHLITATGQRVTLRCSPRSGDLSVYWYQQSLDQGLQFLIQYYNGEERAKGNILERFSAQQFPDLHSELNLSSLELGDSALYFCASSVDSNYSYNEQFFGPGTRLTVL.

The CDR3 DNA reads as TGCGCCAGCAGCCCGGGGACTTTCACCGGGGAGCTGTTTTTT. Translating gives CASSPGTFTGELFF. V usage is TRBV5-1 and J usage is TRBJ2-2; possible D gene TRBD2, 6 bases. Germline loops: CDR1 SGHRS, CDR2 YFSETQ. Trimming removed 4 bases at V and 4 bases at J, with 11 bases between. The CDR3 loop spans 14 amino acids.

CDR3 DNA: TGTGCCAGCAGTGAAGGGGCTTGGGGTGAGCAGTTCTTC. Translated, it gives CASSEGAWGEQFF. The chain employs TRBV25-1 and TRBJ2-1; a possible D gene is TRBD1 (5 bases). The CDR3 totals 13 residues. V was trimmed by 2 bases and J by 9 bases, leaving 11 bases between them. Germline V CDR1 and CDR2: MGHDK, SYGVNS.

V gene TRBV28 combines with J gene TRBJ1-2, with 9 nucleotides matching TRBD1. V lost 8 bases, J lost 11 bases, and 9 bases stayed unmatched. The CDR3 spans 12 residues. Germline CDR1 is MDHEN and CDR2 is SYDVKM. The chain's CDR3 is CASGGTGGFYTF. CDR3 nucleotide sequence: TGTGCCAGCGGGGGTACAGGGGGCTTTTACACCTTC.

The CDR3 region is CSAGLGRGISYEQYF. The CDR3, as DNA: TGCAGTGCTGGCCTCGGACGGGGGATCTCCTACGAGCAGTACTTC. J is TRBJ2-7 and V is TRBV20-1, with TRBD2 as a possible D gene (6 bases). The CDR3 totals 15 residues. Looked up from germline, CDR1 is DFQATT and CDR2 is SNEGSKA (reference sequence). Trimming removed 5 bases from V and 0 bases from J, with 17 bases in between.

This clonotype was counted only a few times. This chain joins TRBV18 and TRBJ1-1, with 9 bases aligning to TRBD1. Germline CDR1 is KGHSH and CDR2 is LQKENI. The V gene end was trimmed by 1 base and the J gene end by 0 bases; junction bases not matched to a gene: 9. There are 18 residues in the CDR3. The CDR3 DNA sequence: TGTGCCAGCTCACCACTACCGGGACAGGGTATTCTGAACACTGAAGCTTTCTTT. Translating gives CASSPLPGQGILNTEAFF.

The chain links TRBV2 to TRBJ2-3, with 9 bases aligning to TRBD2. The CDR3 extends over 14 amino acids. J was trimmed by 4 bases and V by 11 bases; bases with no gene match: 10. In germline, CDR1 is SNHLY, CDR2 FYNNEI. The CDR3 spells CAGVAGVIADTQYF. CDR3 DNA sequence: TGTGCCGGAGTAGCGGGAGTCATTGCAGATACGCAGTATTTT.

The sample holds a few counts of this clonotype. The CDR3 bases are TGTGCCAGCAGTTTAAGGGACAGGGGGACTAGCGGGGGGTCGTTCTTC. This codes for CASSLRDRGTSGGSFF. This chain joins TRBV12-3 or TRBV12-4 and TRBJ2-1; 15 bases line up with TRBD2. Germline trimming cut 2 bases from V and 15 bases from J; bases unmatched to any gene: 11. The CDR3 extends over 16 amino acids.

The rearrangement links TRBV6-1 to TRBJ1-5; the D is unclear. Trimming took off 2 bases at V and 1 base at J, with 12 bases between the two ends. The CDR3 has 16 amino acids. Germline CDR1 reads MNHNS; CDR2 reads SASEGT. Here the CDR3 DNA reads TGTGCCAGCAGTGAAAGACTATGGGTAAGCAATCAGCCCCAGCATTTT. Translation: CASSERLWVSNQPQHF.

This clonotype was seen a handful of times. V gene TRBV28 combines with J gene TRBJ1-5, with no clear D. Trimming removed 7 bases from V and 5 bases from J, with 9 bases in between. The germline V gene has CDR1 MDHEN and CDR2 SYDVKM. This CDR3 has 12 residues. DNA for the CDR3: TGTGCCAGCAATTCGCTCTATCAGCCCCAGCATTTT. This encodes CASNSLYQPQHF.

J is TRBJ2-7 and V is TRBV12-3 or TRBV12-4; 7 nucleotides agree with TRBD1. Losses at the gene ends were 6 bases for V and 3 bases for J; bases not matched to a gene: 14. This CDR3 has 16 residues. CDR3 amino acids: CASSFDSWDRGYEQYF. The DNA of the CDR3 is TGTGCCAGCAGCTTTGACTCTTGGGACAGAGGCTACGAGCAGTACTTC.

This chain links TRBV10-3 with TRBJ2-1; 13 nucleotides agree with TRBD2. Per germline, CDR1 ENHRY and CDR2 SYGVKD. Losses at the gene ends were 10 bases for V and 0 bases for J; bases not matched to a gene: 6. CDR3 length equals 16 residues. Here the CDR3 reads CATQGLAGASYNEQFF. CDR3 nucleotides: TGTGCCACCCAAGGACTAGCGGGAGCCTCCTACAATGAGCAGTTCTTC.

The V call is TRBV2, the J call TRBJ2-3; perhaps TRBD2 as D (6 bases). The V and J ends lost 10 bases and 1 base respectively, with 18 bases between them. Germline CDR1 reads SNHLY; CDR2 reads FYNNEI. The CDR3 is made up of 15 amino acids. The CDR3 is CATARDSVGTDTQYF. Here the CDR3 DNA reads TGTGCCACCGCTCGGGACTCGGTTGGCACAGATACGCAGTATTTT.

J is TRBJ2-5 and V is TRBV27, with TRBD1 as a possible D gene (6 bases). The CDR3 is 14 residues long. The V end lost 3 bases, the J end lost 4 bases, and 12 bases lay between the germline ends. Germline V lookup: CDR1 MNHEY, CDR2 SMNVEV (reference sequence). CDR3 nucleotides: TGTGCCAGCAGTTTCGCAGGGGTGGTAGAGACCCAGTACTTC. Amino acid sequence: CASSFAGVVETQYF.

V is TRBV12-3 or TRBV12-4 and J is TRBJ2-2, with 7 bases identical to TRBD2. This CDR3 is 15 amino acids long. V shed 8 bases and J 2 bases; nucleotides not matched to a gene: 8. As DNA, the CDR3 is TGTGCCAGCGCGAGGAGGGAGGGAAACACCGGGGAGCTGTTTTTT. This gives the protein CASARREGNTGELFF.

This clonotype was seen only a few times. The J gene is TRBJ1-2, the V gene TRBV5-6; 8 bases fit TRBD1. This CDR3 region has 14 residues. Trimming took 4 bases from V and 4 from J; bases not matched to a gene: 6. Germline values: CDR1 SGHDT, CDR2 YYEEEE. The CDR3 DNA reads TGTGCCAGCAGCCGGGACAGGATGCCCTATGGCTACACCTTC. Protein product: CASSRDRMPYGYTF.

This chain joins TRBV10-3 and TRBJ2-7, with 9 positions matching TRBD1. CDR3 length equals 13 residues. With V trimmed by 11 bases and J by 7 bases, 12 bases remained unmatched. Germline-derived CDR1 and CDR2 are ENHRY and SYGVKD. This CDR3 is CASGEQGAEEQYF. The CDR3 DNA sequence: TGTGCCTCCGGGGAACAGGGGGCTGAGGAGCAGTACTTC.

The J gene is TRBJ2-7, the V gene TRBV5-1, with 9 bases fitting TRBD1. Losses at the gene ends were 1 base for V and 5 bases for J; bases not matched to a gene: 10. The CDR3 runs to 16 residues. Germline V gives CDR1 SGHRS, CDR2 YFSETQ. The CDR3 protein is CASSLNSGTGFHEQYF. The CDR3 DNA follows: TGCGCCAGCAGCTTGAACAGCGGGACAGGGTTCCACGAGCAGTACTTC.

A few counts support this clonotype. V usage is TRBV6-4 and J usage is TRBJ2-1; D is tentatively TRBD1 or TRBD2 (5 bases each). V was shortened by 0 bases and J by 12 bases, with 9 bases between the two germline ends. The CDR3 loop spans 12 amino acids. Per germline, CDR1 MRHNA and CDR2 SNTAGT. The CDR3 coding sequence is TGTGCCAGCAGTGACTCACTCGGGGCGCAGTTCTTC. Amino acids: CASSDSLGAQFF.

This clonotype was seen a handful of times. The chain has TRBV5-1 and TRBJ1-2, with 10 bases aligning to TRBD1. The trim removed 4 bases at V and 7 bases at J, leaving 7 bases unmatched. This CDR3 comprises 14 residues. Germline assignment: CDR1 SGHRS and CDR2 YFSETQ. CDR3: CASSLETGGGGYTF. Written as DNA, the CDR3 is TGCGCCAGCAGCCTTGAGACAGGGGGCGGTGGCTACACCTTC.

The genes are TRBV25-1 and TRBJ2-7; no clear D gene. CDR1 is MGHDK and CDR2 is SYGVNS in the germline V gene. The CDR3 has 15 residues. Trimming cost V 3 bases and J 1 base, with 13 bases left between them. For the CDR3, the DNA is TGTGCCAGCAGTGACCCCGCTTGGAGTTCCTACGAGCAGTACTTC. Protein: CASSDPAWSSYEQYF.

The rearrangement joins TRBV12-3 or TRBV12-4 to TRBJ1-6, with 11 bases matching TRBD1. After removal of 5 bases from V and 9 bases from J, the junction contained 6 bases not matched to a gene. The CDR3 has 15 residues. CDR3 bases: TGTGCCAGCAGTATGGGGACAGGGGGGAGTTCACCCCTCCACTTT. This codes for CASSMGTGGSSPLHF.

This clonotype was counted a few times. V and J are TRBV10-3 and TRBJ1-5; TRBD1 might be the D (6 bases). This CDR3 has 14 residues. V was clipped by 4 bases and J by 7 bases, with 14 bases between them. The germline V gene encodes CDR1 ENHRY and CDR2 SYGVKD. This CDR3 reads CAISAYRDDQPQHF. The CDR3, as DNA: TGTGCCATCAGTGCCTACAGGGATGACCAGCCCCAGCATTTT.